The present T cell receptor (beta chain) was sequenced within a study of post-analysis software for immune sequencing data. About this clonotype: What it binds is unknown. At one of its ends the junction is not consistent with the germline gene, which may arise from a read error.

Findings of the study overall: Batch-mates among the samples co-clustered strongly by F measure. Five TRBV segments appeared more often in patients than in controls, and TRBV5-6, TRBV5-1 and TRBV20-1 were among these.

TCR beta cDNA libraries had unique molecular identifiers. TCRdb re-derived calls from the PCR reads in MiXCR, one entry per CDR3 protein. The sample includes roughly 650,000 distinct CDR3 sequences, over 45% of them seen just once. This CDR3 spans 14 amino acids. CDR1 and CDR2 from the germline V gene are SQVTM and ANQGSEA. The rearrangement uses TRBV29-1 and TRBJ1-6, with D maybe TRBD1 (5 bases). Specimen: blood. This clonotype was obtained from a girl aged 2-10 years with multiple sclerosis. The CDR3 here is CSVAGLSNNSPLHF. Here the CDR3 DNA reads TGCAGCGTAGCGGGACTCTCCAATAATTCACCCCTCCACTTT.